These T cell receptor beta chains were read from a single sample in a study of blood T cells in healthy people across ages. TCRdb redid the calling of the 5' RACE reads with MiXCR, one entry per CDR3 protein. The sample yields 1,100,000 or so distinct CDR3 sequences, 35% to 50% seen once. Material for sequencing was blood. All receptors derive from a woman aged 55-70 years in good health. The CDR3 runs from the conserved cysteine through the conserved F or W. Fields, in order: CDR3 DNA, CDR3 protein, V gene, J gene, clone size, D gene. A D gene is named only where the DNA matches it firmly. The size field is filled for only some rows; it gives once, few, many or a size class.

CDR3nt: TGTGCCAGCAGCCGGGAGGTAGCGGGAGTAGGGGGCGGCCAGTACTTC
CDR3aa: CASSREVAGVGGGQYF
v_gene: TRBV3-1
j_gene: TRBJ2-7
abundance: few
d_gene: TRBD2

CDR3nt: TGCGCCAGCAGCCGTGTTCAGGCAACCGCGGAAGAGCAGTACTTC
CDR3aa: CASSRVQATAEEQYF
v_gene: TRBV4-1
j_gene: TRBJ2-5
abundance: few
d_gene: .

CDR3nt: TGTGCCAGCAGGCACCGGTGGGACTCCTACGAGCAGTACTTC
CDR3aa: CASRHRWDSYEQYF
v_gene: TRBV6-1
j_gene: TRBJ2-7
abundance: .
d_gene: .

CDR3nt: TGTGCCAGCAGCGCTACTCCCCTAGAGGAAGAGACCCAGTACTTC
CDR3aa: CASSATPLEEETQYF
v_gene: TRBV9
j_gene: TRBJ2-5
abundance: .
d_gene: .

CDR3nt: TGTGCCACCAGTGATTATAAGGCTACCCGAGAAGATACGCAGTATTTT
CDR3aa: CATSDYKATREDTQYF
v_gene: TRBV24-1
j_gene: TRBJ2-3
abundance: .
d_gene: .

CDR3nt: TGCAGCGTCGCCGCGGGCGAGGTGTCCGGGGAGCTGTTTTTT
CDR3aa: CSVAAGEVSGELFF
v_gene: TRBV29-1
j_gene: TRBJ2-2
abundance: .
d_gene: .

CDR3nt: TGTGCCAGCAGTTCAGGGGGTTCAGGCTGGCATGAAAAACTGTTTTTT
CDR3aa: CASSSGGSGWHEKLFF
v_gene: TRBV12-3/TRBV12-4
j_gene: TRBJ1-4
abundance: .
d_gene: TRBD1

CDR3nt: TGTGCCAGCATCGACACGGGGACAGATAATGAAAAACTGTTTTTT
CDR3aa: CASIDTGTDNEKLFF
v_gene: TRBV2
j_gene: TRBJ1-4
abundance: .
d_gene: TRBD1

CDR3nt: TGTGCCAGCAGCCTCCGGGAGAATAATTCACCCCTCCACTTT
CDR3aa: CASSLRENNSPLHF
v_gene: TRBV7-9
j_gene: TRBJ1-6
abundance: .
d_gene: .

CDR3nt: TGTGCCAGCAGCTCTCAGGGGCGCGAATCCTACAATGAGCAGTTCTTC
CDR3aa: CASSSQGRESYNEQFF
v_gene: TRBV7-3
j_gene: TRBJ2-1
abundance: few
d_gene: .

CDR3nt: TGTGCCAGCAGCCCCGGACTAGCAAGGACCGGGGAGCTGTTTTTT
CDR3aa: CASSPGLARTGELFF
v_gene: TRBV9
j_gene: TRBJ2-2
abundance: .
d_gene: TRBD2

CDR3nt: TGCAGTGCTCCCCCCCCTAGCGGGAGTAGGGAGACCCAGTACTTC
CDR3aa: CSAPPPSGSRETQYF
v_gene: TRBV20-1
j_gene: TRBJ2-5
abundance: .
d_gene: TRBD2

CDR3nt: TGCGCCAGCAGCCTGCCTAGCGGGAGCCCCAATGAGCAGTTCTTC
CDR3aa: CASSLPSGSPNEQFF
v_gene: TRBV5-1
j_gene: TRBJ2-1
abundance: few
d_gene: TRBD2

CDR3nt: TGCAGCGTCAACGGACAGGGGAAGACAGATACGCAGTATTTT
CDR3aa: CSVNGQGKTDTQYF
v_gene: TRBV29-1
j_gene: TRBJ2-3
abundance: .
d_gene: TRBD1

CDR3nt: TGTGCCATCAGTGAGTCCGGGGTGCGCGAGCAGTACTTC
CDR3aa: CAISESGVREQYF
v_gene: TRBV10-3
j_gene: TRBJ2-7
abundance: .
d_gene: .

CDR3nt: TGTGCCAGCAGCGTACTAGCGGGAAACACAGATACGCAGTATTTT
CDR3aa: CASSVLAGNTDTQYF
v_gene: TRBV9
j_gene: TRBJ2-3
abundance: .
d_gene: TRBD2

CDR3nt: TGTGCCAGCAGTTTAGCAGGGTACGGGAGCTCCTACGAGCAGTACTTC
CDR3aa: CASSLAGYGSSYEQYF
v_gene: TRBV27
j_gene: TRBJ2-7
abundance: few
d_gene: .

CDR3nt: TGTGCCATCAGTGGCTCGGGGCTCGGACGCGAGCCCCTCCACTTT
CDR3aa: CAISGSGLGREPLHF
v_gene: TRBV10-3
j_gene: TRBJ1-6
abundance: .
d_gene: .

CDR3nt: TGTGCCACCAGTGATCAGGGACTAGCGGGTTTCAGTGAGCAGTTCTTC
CDR3aa: CATSDQGLAGFSEQFF
v_gene: TRBV24-1
j_gene: TRBJ2-1
abundance: few
d_gene: TRBD2

CDR3nt: TGTGCCAGCAGCCCGCGACAGGGAATCTACGAGCAGTACTTC
CDR3aa: CASSPRQGIYEQYF
v_gene: TRBV9
j_gene: TRBJ2-7
abundance: many
d_gene: TRBD1

CDR3nt: TGTGCCAGCAGCCTCGGACTATCCGATACGCGGTATTTT
CDR3aa: CASSLGLSDTRYF
v_gene: TRBV3-1
j_gene: TRBJ2-3
abundance: .
d_gene: .

CDR3nt: TGTGCCAGCAGACTAAACCGGGGAAAGGGACCCTACAATGAGCAGTACTTC
CDR3aa: CASRLNRGKGPYNEQYF
v_gene: TRBV28
j_gene: TRBJ2-7
abundance: .
d_gene: .

CDR3nt: TGCAGCGTTGGACAGGGGCCCCACCAAGAGACCCAGTACTTC
CDR3aa: CSVGQGPHQETQYF
v_gene: TRBV29-1
j_gene: TRBJ2-5
abundance: .
d_gene: TRBD1

CDR3nt: TGTGCCGGCAGCTTAAACAGGGGGCTCACAGATACGCAGTATTTT
CDR3aa: CAGSLNRGLTDTQYF
v_gene: TRBV7-2
j_gene: TRBJ2-3
abundance: .
d_gene: TRBD1

CDR3nt: TGTGCCAGCAGCCCATATTTAGCGGGAACCGGGGAGCTGTTTTTT
CDR3aa: CASSPYLAGTGELFF
v_gene: TRBV28
j_gene: TRBJ2-2
abundance: few
d_gene: TRBD2

CDR3nt: TGTGCCAGCAGCCAAGCAGCGCAGCACACAGATACGCAGTATTTT
CDR3aa: CASSQAAQHTDTQYF
v_gene: TRBV4-2
j_gene: TRBJ2-3
abundance: .
d_gene: .

CDR3nt: TGTGCCACCAGCAGATTCAGACAGGGTACCATCAATGAGCAGTTCTTC
CDR3aa: CATSRFRQGTINEQFF
v_gene: TRBV15
j_gene: TRBJ2-1
abundance: .
d_gene: TRBD1

CDR3nt: TGTGCCAGCAGTGTTGATGAAGGGGAGACCCAGTACTTC
CDR3aa: CASSVDEGETQYF
v_gene: TRBV6-4
j_gene: TRBJ2-5
abundance: .
d_gene: .

CDR3nt: TGTGCCAGCAGCCAAGATGGGGCTAGCGGGGGGAGAAGCTCCTACGAGCAGTACTTC
CDR3aa: CASSQDGASGGRSSYEQYF
v_gene: TRBV14
j_gene: TRBJ2-7
abundance: .
d_gene: TRBD2